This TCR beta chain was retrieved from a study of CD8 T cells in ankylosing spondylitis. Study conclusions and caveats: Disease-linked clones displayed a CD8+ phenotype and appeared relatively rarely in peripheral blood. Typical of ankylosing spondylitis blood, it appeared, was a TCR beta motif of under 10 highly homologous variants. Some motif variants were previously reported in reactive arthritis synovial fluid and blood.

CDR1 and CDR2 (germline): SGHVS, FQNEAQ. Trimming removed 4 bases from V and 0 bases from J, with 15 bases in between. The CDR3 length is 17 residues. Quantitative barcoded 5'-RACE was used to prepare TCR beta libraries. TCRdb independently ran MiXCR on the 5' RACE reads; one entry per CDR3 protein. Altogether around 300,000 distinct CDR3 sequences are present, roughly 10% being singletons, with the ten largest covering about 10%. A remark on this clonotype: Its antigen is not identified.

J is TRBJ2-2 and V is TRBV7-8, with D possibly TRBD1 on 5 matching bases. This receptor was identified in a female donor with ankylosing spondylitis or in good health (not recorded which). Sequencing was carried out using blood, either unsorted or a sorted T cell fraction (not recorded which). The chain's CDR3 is CASSSDNRLANTGELFF. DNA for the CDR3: TGTGCCAGCAGCTCGGATAACAGGCTCGCGAACACCGGGGAGCTGTTTTTT. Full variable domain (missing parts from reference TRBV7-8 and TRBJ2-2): GAGVSQSPRYKVAKRGQDVALRCDPISGHVSLFWYQQALGQGPEFLTYFQNEAQLDKSGLPSDRFFAERPEGSVSTLKIQRTQQEDSAVYLCASSSDNRLANTGELFFGEGSRLTVL.